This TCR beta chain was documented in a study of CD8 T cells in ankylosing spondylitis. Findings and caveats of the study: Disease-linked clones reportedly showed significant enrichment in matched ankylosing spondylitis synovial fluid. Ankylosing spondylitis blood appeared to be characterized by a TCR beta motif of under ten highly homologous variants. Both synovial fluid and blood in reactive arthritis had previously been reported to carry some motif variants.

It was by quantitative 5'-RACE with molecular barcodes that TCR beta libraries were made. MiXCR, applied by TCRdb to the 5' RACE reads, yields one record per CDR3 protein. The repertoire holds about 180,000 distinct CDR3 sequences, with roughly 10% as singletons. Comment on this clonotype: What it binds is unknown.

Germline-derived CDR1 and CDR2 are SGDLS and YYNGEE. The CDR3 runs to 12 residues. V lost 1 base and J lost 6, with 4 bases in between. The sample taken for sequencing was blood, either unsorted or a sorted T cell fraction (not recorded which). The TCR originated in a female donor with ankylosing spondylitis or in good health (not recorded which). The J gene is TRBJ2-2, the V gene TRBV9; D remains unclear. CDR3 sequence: CASSVRAGELFF. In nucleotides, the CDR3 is TGTGCCAGCAGCGTAAGGGCCGGGGAGCTGTTTTTT.